This T cell receptor (beta chain) was documented in a study of metastatic and nonmetastatic thyroid tumors. MiXCR reprocessed the PCR reads for TCRdb. This table holds about 16,000 clones, around 31% found once. Thyroid surgery was preceded by no treatment in any patient. The study's findings and limits: Significantly higher TCR beta diversity was reportedly seen in malignant thyroid tumors than benign nodules, in blood and tumor.

V lost 4 bases, J lost 2 bases, and 8 bases stayed unmatched. CDR1 is GTSNPN and CDR2 is SVGIG in the germline V gene (reference sequence). The CDR3 contains 15 residues. This clone was counted many times. The antigen remains unidentified. The source of this sequence is a male donor with papillary thyroid cancer or a benign thyroid nodule (not recorded which). Some clones in this sample may be carry-over from other donors' samples. Sequencing was carried out using tumor tissue. The rearrangement joins TRBV30 to TRBJ2-5; 9 nucleotides align to TRBD2. The chain's CDR3 is CAWNGASGAQETQYF. The CDR3 DNA reads as TGTGCCTGGAATGGCGCTAGCGGGGCTCAAGAGACCCAGTACTTC.